Listed below are T cell receptor beta chains from one sample, sequenced in a study of metastatic and nonmetastatic thyroid tumors. Through MiXCR, TCRdb re-clonotyped the PCR reads. The sample shows about 23,000 clones, about 25% of them seen only once. The sample taken for sequencing was tumor tissue. These TCRs come from a female donor with papillary thyroid cancer or a benign thyroid nodule (not recorded which). Some clones in this sample may be carry-over from other donors' samples. Both conserved end residues are part of each CDR3. Fields, in order: J gene, V gene, clone size, D gene, CDR3 DNA, CDR3 protein. D genes are given only for firm matches. Clone sizes are given selectively: once, few, many, or a class where the clone is expanded.

TRBJ2-1 TRBV6-6 few - TGTGCCAGCAGTTACTCTTCAGATGGTGAGCAGTTCTTC CASSYSSDGEQFF
TRBJ1-2 TRBV2 many - TGTGCCAGCAGTGTGATAGAAAGGAAGAACGGCTACACCTTC CASSVIERKNGYTF
TRBJ2-2 TRBV5-8 many - TGTGCCAGCAGCTTGTGGCGGCCCGGGGAGCTGTTTTTT CASSLWRPGELFF
TRBJ1-1 TRBV6-1 - - TGTGCCAGCAGTGACATCATGAACACTGAAGCTTTCTTT CASSDIMNTEAFF
TRBJ1-2 TRBV6-6 medium-sized - TGTGCCAGCAGTTACTCCGAGGCCGGTAACTATGGCTACACCTTC CASSYSEAGNYGYTF
TRBJ2-5 TRBV20-1 few TRBD2 TGCAGTGCCGACACCATTACTAGCGGGGGCGATCAAGAGACCCAGTACTTC CSADTITSGGDQETQYF
TRBJ2-7 TRBV7-6 many - TGTGCCAGCAGCTTAGCGACAGGCCGATTCTACGAGCAGTACTTC CASSLATGRFYEQYF
TRBJ2-7 TRBV20-1 many TRBD1 TGCAGTGCACCGGGACAGGGGGCCTACGAGCAGTACTTC CSAPGQGAYEQYF
TRBJ2-2 TRBV4-1 many - TGCGCCAGCAGCCAAGTTTCTGGGGGCCATGGCGGGGAGCTGTTTTTT CASSQVSGGHGGELFF
TRBJ2-3 TRBV6-2/TRBV6-3 few - TGTGCCAGCAGTTTAACTCTAGCCACAGATACGCAGTATTTT CASSLTLATDTQYF
TRBJ2-3 TRBV11-2 medium-sized TRBD2 TGTGCCAGCAGCGTGACTAGCGGGGGAACAGATACGCAGTATTTT CASSVTSGGTDTQYF
TRBJ2-2 TRBV9 many - TGTGCCAGCAGCGTAGGTACCCTTACCACCGGGGAGCCGTTTTTT CASSVGTLTTGEPFF
TRBJ1-6 TRBV28 few - TGTGCCAGCATCCCGGGAAAGGGGACACTCTATAATTCACCCATCCACTTT CASIPGKGTLYNSPIHF
TRBJ1-2 TRBV6-6 few TRBD1 TGTGCCAGCAGTTACTCCGGGACAGGGGTATCAAGTGGCTACACCTTC CASSYSGTGVSSGYTF
TRBJ2-3 TRBV7-2 many TRBD1 TGTGCCAGCAGCTCCTGGACAGGGGGCGGAGATACGCAGTATTTT CASSSWTGGGDTQYF
TRBJ1-6 TRBV3-1 many - TGTGCCAGCAGCTACGGGGCCGGGAATTCACCCCTCCACTTT CASSYGAGNSPLHF
TRBJ1-1 TRBV20-1 many - TGCAGTGCTAGGAATTTACGGGGGACCGGGCGGTCTGAAGCTTTCTTT CSARNLRGTGRSEAFF
TRBJ2-7 TRBV30 - TRBD2 TGTGCCTGGAGTGTACTAGATAGCGGGGGGACAACCTACGAGCAGTACTTC CAWSVLDSGGTTYEQYF
TRBJ2-7 TRBV9 - TRBD2 TGTGCCAGCAGCGTAATGGTTAGCGGGAGCTCCTACGAGCAGTACTTC CASSVMVSGSSYEQYF
TRBJ2-7 TRBV2 - - TGTGCCAGCCAGATACAGGGAGGGGAGCAGTACTTC CASQIQGGEQYF
TRBJ2-1 TRBV5-1 few - TGCGCCAGCAGCTTGAATCAACCGATCTTCTACAATGAGCAGTTCTTC CASSLNQPIFYNEQFF
TRBJ2-1 TRBV11-2 - - TGTGCCAGCGGCCCCGGGAGTCTAGCCGGTGATGATCAGTTCTTC CASGPGSLAGDDQFF
TRBJ2-3 TRBV11-2 once - TGTGCCAGCAGCTTAGGTCTAGCGTGGGGCGATACGCAGTATTTT CASSLGLAWGDTQYF
TRBJ2-7 TRBV20-1 medium-sized TRBD2 TGCAGTGCTAGACCGTCTAGCGGGGGGGCAGATATTAGCTCCTACGAGCAGTACTTC CSARPSSGGADISSYEQYF
TRBJ2-7 TRBV5-1 many TRBD2 TGCGCCAGCAGCTTGGGGACTAGCAACGAGCAGTACTTC CASSLGTSNEQYF
TRBJ1-1 TRBV28 - - TGTGCCAGCAGTTTCCGAGGGCAAGTCGGGTTGAACACTGAAGCTTTCTTT CASSFRGQVGLNTEAFF
TRBJ2-1 TRBV6-1 few TRBD2 TGTGCCAGCAGTGAAGACGGCGGGGGCTCCTACAATGAGCAGTTCTTC CASSEDGGGSYNEQFF
TRBJ1-1 TRBV6-1 many - TGTGCCAGCATCCTGTGGGGGACTGAAGCTTTCTTT CASILWGTEAFF
TRBJ2-1 TRBV27 - TRBD1 TGTGCCAGCAGTTTATCCAGGGGGCTCCCCAATGAGCAGTTCTTC CASSLSRGLPNEQFF
TRBJ2-7 TRBV20-1 - TRBD1 TGCAGTGCCTCCACAGGGGGCGGGGACGAGCAGTACTTC CSASTGGGDEQYF
TRBJ2-7 TRBV24-1 few - TGTGCCACCAGTGACCGGGCCGGACTTAATAGGCAGTACTTC CATSDRAGLNRQYF
TRBJ2-3 TRBV12-3/TRBV12-4 few TRBD2 TGTGCCAGTAGCGGGGGTGTCACAGATACGCAGTATTTT CASSGGVTDTQYF
TRBJ1-2 TRBV20-1 - - TGCAGTGGGACGGGGGGGAACTATGGCTACACCTTC CSGTGGNYGYTF
TRBJ2-3 TRBV24-1 many TRBD2 TGTGCCACCAGTGATGTACTAGCGGGGGATGGGGATACGCAGTATTTT CATSDVLAGDGDTQYF
TRBJ1-5 TRBV25-1 - - TGTGCCATCAGTCCGGGGGTCCTTAATCAGCCCCAGCATTTT CAISPGVLNQPQHF
TRBJ2-3 TRBV3-1 many TRBD2 TGTGCCAGCAGCCACAAACTTCCGCGGGGGGCCCCTAGCACAGATACGCAGTATTTT CASSHKLPRGAPSTDTQYF
TRBJ2-3 TRBV10-1 many - TGCGCCAGCAGCCGTGGGGGAGATACGCAGTATTTT CASSRGGDTQYF
TRBJ1-1 TRBV20-1 many - TGCAGTGCTAGGCGGGCAGGGGTTGGTACTGAAGCTTTCTTT CSARRAGVGTEAFF
TRBJ2-7 TRBV7-9 many TRBD1 TGTGCCAGCGGGCGACAGGGGGCATACGAGCAGTACTTC CASGRQGAYEQYF
TRBJ1-1 TRBV7-9 many - TGTGCCAGCAGCTCTTGGGGTGCGACTGAAGCTTTCTTT CASSSWGATEAFF
TRBJ1-6 TRBV19 - - TGTGCCAGTAGTTACAGCTCCTATAATTCACCCCTCCACTTT CASSYSSYNSPLHF
TRBJ1-6 TRBV6-1 many TRBD1 TGTGCCAGCAGGGGACAGGGGGCCGGCGGGCCCTCACCCCCCCACTTT CASRGQGAGGPSPPHF
TRBJ2-7 TRBV4-1 - TRBD2 TGCGCCAGCAGCCTTTCGGTAGCGGGAGCCTACTACGAGCAGTACTTC CASSLSVAGAYYEQYF
TRBJ2-2 TRBV5-1 - - TGCGCCAGCAGCTTGGTGCCCCAGAGAACCGGGGAGCTGTTTTTT CASSLVPQRTGELFF
TRBJ2-5 TRBV18 - - TGTGCCAGCTCACCACAAAGGGTGGAGACCCAGTACTTC CASSPQRVETQYF
TRBJ2-3 TRBV6-1 many - TGTGCCAGCAGTGAAAAGGGGACATGGGATACGCAGTATTTT CASSEKGTWDTQYF
TRBJ1-1 TRBV6-1 medium-sized TRBD1 TGTGCCAGCATCATATGGGGGACAGCATGGAACACTGAAGCTTTCTTT CASIIWGTAWNTEAFF
TRBJ2-7 TRBV2 medium-sized TRBD2 TGTGCCAGCAACCAACTAGCGGGGAGCTCCTACGAGCAGTACTTC CASNQLAGSSYEQYF
TRBJ2-5 TRBV6-9 many - TGTGCCAGCAACCCACACGAGACCCAGTACTTC CASNPHETQYF
TRBJ2-5 TRBV2 - TRBD1 TGTGCCAGCAGTGGCGCCGGGACAGTAAGAGGCGAGACCCAGTACTTC CASSGAGTVRGETQYF
TRBJ1-6 TRBV27 - - TGTGCCAGCAGGCCCGCCCCCCGGGGCACGTTGGACTATAATTCACCCCTCCACTTT CASRPAPRGTLDYNSPLHF
TRBJ2-3 TRBV7-9 many TRBD1 TGTGCCAGCAGCCCATCAACAGGGGTGGATACGCAGTATTTT CASSPSTGVDTQYF
TRBJ2-7 TRBV5-1 medium-sized TRBD1 TGCGCCAGCAGCAACGGACAGGGGGCCTTCTACGAGCAGTACTTC CASSNGQGAFYEQYF